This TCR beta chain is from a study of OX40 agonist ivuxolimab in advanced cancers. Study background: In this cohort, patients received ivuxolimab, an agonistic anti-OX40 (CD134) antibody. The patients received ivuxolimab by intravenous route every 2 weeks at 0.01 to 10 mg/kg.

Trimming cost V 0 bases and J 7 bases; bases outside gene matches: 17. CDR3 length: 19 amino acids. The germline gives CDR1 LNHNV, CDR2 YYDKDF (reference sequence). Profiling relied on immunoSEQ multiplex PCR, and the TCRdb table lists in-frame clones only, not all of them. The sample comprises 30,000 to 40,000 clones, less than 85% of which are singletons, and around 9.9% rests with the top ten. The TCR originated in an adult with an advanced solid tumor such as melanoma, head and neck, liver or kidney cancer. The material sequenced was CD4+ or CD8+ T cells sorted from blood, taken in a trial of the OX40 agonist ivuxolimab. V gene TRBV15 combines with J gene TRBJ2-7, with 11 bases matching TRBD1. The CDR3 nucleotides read TGTGCCACCAGCAGAGATCCCCAAATAGGGACAGGGGGATCGGAGGAGCAGTACTTC. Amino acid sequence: CATSRDPQIGTGGSEEQYF. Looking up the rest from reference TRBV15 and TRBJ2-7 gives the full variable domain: DAMVIQNPRYQVTQFGKPVTLSCSQTLNHNVMYWYQQKSSQAPKLLFHYYDKDFNNEADTPDNFQSRRPNTSFCFLDIRSPGLGDTAMYLCATSRDPQIGTGGSEEQYFGPGTRLTVT.